These 28 T cell receptor beta chains originate from one sample sequenced in a study of blood T cell repertoires in COVID-19. Generated by immunoSEQ multiplex PCR, the TCRdb table keeps only in-frame clones and is missing some. This table has 80,000 or so clones, 86% appearing once. Sequenced input: peripheral blood. The receptors derive from a human donor in a cohort sampled during active COVID-19.

V gene TRBV5-1 combines with J gene TRBJ2-6; TRBD1 matches 10 bases. This CDR3 spans 19 amino acids. J was trimmed by 1 base and V by 2 bases; bases with no gene match: 9. From germline, CDR1 is SGHRS and CDR2 YFSETQ. The CDR3 loop reads CASSFLPGQGLSGANVLTF. The CDR3 DNA reads as TGCGCCAGCAGCTTCCTTCCGGGACAGGGGTTGTCTGGGGCCAACGTCCTGACTTTC.

Note on this clone: The sample has other DNA sequences that encode this CDR3 too. This rearrangement joins TRBV18 to TRBJ2-3; D perhaps matches TRBD2 (5 bases). Germline-derived CDR1 and CDR2 are KGHSH and LQKENI. The CDR3 loop spans 14 amino acids. Trimming removed 2 bases from V and 5 bases from J, with 11 bases in between. CDR3 sequence (DNA): TGTGCCAGCTCACCAAGCGGTTCCGGAGATACGCAGTATTTT. Residues: CASSPSGSGDTQYF.

The CDR3 is CASSLGAGGEQFF. CDR3 DNA sequence: TGCGCCAGCAGCTTGGGAGCGGGAGGTGAGCAGTTCTTC. The J gene is TRBJ2-1, the V gene TRBV5-1; TRBD2 matches 9 bases. CDR1 and CDR2 (germline): SGHRS, YFSETQ. The CDR3 spans 13 residues. Unmatched junction bases numbered 1, after V lost 0 bases and J lost 9 bases.

The genes are TRBV30 and TRBJ1-3, with 9 bases lining up with TRBD1. The germline CDR1 and CDR2 sequences are GTSNPN and SVGIG (reference sequence). J gave up 9 bases and V 4 bases, and 7 bases lay outside the gene matches. The CDR3 length is 13 residues. CDR3 sequence reads: CAWIGTGRTTIYF. CDR3 coding DNA: TGTGCCTGGATCGGGACAGGGAGAACCACCATATATTTT.

The V call is TRBV5-4, the J call TRBJ2-1; D is possibly TRBD2 (6 bases). V was clipped by 4 bases and J by 5 bases, with 13 bases between them. The germline gives CDR1 SGHNT, CDR2 YYREEE (reference sequence). This CDR3 region has 14 residues. CDR3 bases: TGTGCCAGCAGCCCCGGGGGACGGGACAATGAGCAGTTCTTC. Amino acid sequence: CASSPGGRDNEQFF.

This clone was observed a handful of times. The chain uses TRBV5-1 and TRBJ2-5; the match to TRBD1 covers 9 bases. The trim removed 2 bases at V and 5 bases at J, leaving 7 bases unmatched. Germline lookup yields CDR1 SGHRS and CDR2 YFSETQ. The CDR3 totals 15 residues. CDR3 DNA sequence: TGCGCCAGCAGCTTTAATACAGGGGGCGGCGAGACCCAGTACTTC. This translates into CASSFNTGGGETQYF.

This rearrangement joins TRBV29-1 to TRBJ2-5; D perhaps matches TRBD1 (6 bases). The CDR3 consists of 17 residues. V lost 2 bases and J lost 5, with 24 bases in between. From germline, CDR1 is SQVTM and CDR2 ANQGSEA. This CDR3 reads CSVERGDRLWDGETQYF. The CDR3 region has the DNA TGCAGCGTTGAAAGGGGAGACAGGTTATGGGACGGTGAGACCCAGTACTTC.

This clone was observed once. The rearrangement links TRBV7-9 to TRBJ1-2; TRBD1 agrees at 8 bases. Germline V gene lookup returns CDR1 SEHNR and CDR2 FQNEAQ (reference sequence). The CDR3 spans 16 residues. Trimming took 5 bases from V and 2 from J; bases not matched to a gene: 10. CDR3 sequence (DNA): TGTGCCAGCAGCGGCCTAGACAGGGGATCCAACTATGGCTACACCTTC. It translates to CASSGLDRGSNYGYTF.

The rearrangement joins TRBV5-4 to TRBJ2-1; 7 bases align to TRBD2. Trimming removed 10 bases from V and 3 bases from J; junction bases left unmatched: 13. Germline assignment: CDR1 SGHNT and CDR2 YYREEE (reference sequence). The CDR3 is 15 residues long. The CDR3 protein is CACRRASGIYNEQFF. The DNA of the CDR3 is TGTGCCTGTCGTAGGGCTAGCGGAATCTACAATGAGCAGTTCTTC.

The genes are TRBV2 and TRBJ1-2, with unresolved D. The length of the CDR3 is 17 residues. Trimming removed 5 bases from V and 0 bases from J, with 19 bases in between. Germline CDR1 and CDR2: SNHLY and FYNNEI. CDR3: CASSRTVRTSPNYGYTF. The DNA for the CDR3 is TGTGCCAGCAGTAGAACCGTCCGCACAAGTCCTAACTATGGCTACACCTTC.

The rearrangement uses TRBV30 and TRBJ1-2; possibly TRBD1 for D (5 bases). CDR1 GTSNPN and CDR2 SVGIG come from the germline V gene (reference sequence). This CDR3 comprises 12 residues. V was clipped by 1 base and J by 8 bases, with 11 bases between them. This CDR3 is CAWSEGVGGYTF. Here the CDR3 DNA reads TGTGCCTGGAGTGAAGGGGTTGGCGGCTACACCTTC.

This clone was seen repeatedly, ten times or more. The chain carries TRBV19 and TRBJ2-7; TRBD1 matches at 12 bases. The CDR3 has 15 amino acids. Germline loops: CDR1 LNHDA, CDR2 SQIVND (reference sequence). Unmatched junction bases numbered 7, after V lost 3 bases and J lost 7 bases. CDR3 DNA: TGTGCCAGTAGTATTCAGGGACAGGGGGCAAGTGAGCAGTACTTC. Protein sequence: CASSIQGQGASEQYF.

The chain combines TRBV24-1 with TRBJ2-1, with 7 bases fitting TRBD1. The germline V gene has CDR1 KGHDR and CDR2 SFDVKD. Trimming removed 4 bases from V and 9 bases from J; junction bases left unmatched: 17. CDR3 length: 17 amino acids. For the CDR3, the DNA is TGTGCCACCAGTGAGCCGCTGGCCGGACAGGTAGACGGTGAGCAGTTCTTC. It translates to CATSEPLAGQVDGEQFF.

V gene TRBV7-6 combines with J gene TRBJ2-7, with D perhaps matching TRBD2 (6 bases). The length of the CDR3 is 13 residues. V was clipped by 5 bases and J by 4 bases, with 12 bases between them. The germline gives CDR1 SGHVS, CDR2 FNYEAQ. This CDR3 reads CASSHPGEYEQYF. CDR3 coding DNA: TGTGCCAGCAGCCACCCGGGGGAATACGAGCAGTACTTC.

CDR3 bases: TGCGCCAGCAGCCCGGGACTAGCGGGGGGATGGCTTCGCGAGCAGTACTTC. Translated, it gives CASSPGLAGGWLREQYF. The gene calls are TRBV5-1 and TRBJ2-7; TRBD2 matches 15 bases. Unmatched junction bases numbered 11, after V lost 4 bases and J lost 6 bases. CDR1 is SGHRS, CDR2 YFSETQ, per germline. The CDR3 is 17 residues long.

V usage is TRBV14 and J usage is TRBJ2-1; 8 bases are a match to TRBD2. This CDR3 contains 20 residues. The ends lost 2 bases at V and 4 bases at J; junction bases unmatched: 19. The germline V gene encodes CDR1 SGHDN and CDR2 FVKESK. CDR3 in DNA: TGTGCCAGCAGCCAAAAACTAGCGGCGGTATCCTCGTCGAGATACAATGAGCAGTTCTTC. Its translation: CASSQKLAAVSSSRYNEQFF.

The sample holds a few counts of this clone. V gene TRBV5-1 combines with J gene TRBJ2-3, with TRBD2 matching over 12 bases. This CDR3 is built from 18 residues. In germline, CDR1 is SGHRS, CDR2 YFSETQ. V trimming: 0 bases; J trimming: 0 bases; junction bases outside the gene matches: 5. CDR3 sequence (DNA): TGCGCCAGCAGCTTGGATTCCGGGACTAGCGGGAGCACAGATACGCAGTATTTT. This sequence encodes CASSLDSGTSGSTDTQYF. The full variable domain, completed using reference TRBV5-1 and TRBJ2-3, is KAGVTQTPRYLIKTRGQQVTLSCSPISGHRSVSWYQQTPGQGLQFLFEYFSETQRNKGNFPGRFSGRQFSNSRSEMNVSTLELGDSALYLCASSLDSGTSGSTDTQYFGPGTRLTVL.

This sequence joins TRBV24-1 and TRBJ2-2; D may be TRBD1 (6 bases). This CDR3 is built from 13 residues. Germline V gives CDR1 KGHDR, CDR2 SFDVKD. V was trimmed by 9 bases and J by 0 bases, leaving 7 bases between them. CDR3 nucleotides: TGTGCCACCCGGGACACGAACACCGGGGAGCTGTTTTTT. Its translation is CATRDTNTGELFF.

V is TRBV5-1 and J is TRBJ1-3; TRBD1 agrees at 12 bases. This CDR3 comprises 17 residues. J gave up 4 bases and V 3 bases, and 8 bases lay outside the gene matches. CDR1 and CDR2 from the germline V gene are SGHRS and YFSETQ. The CDR3 region has the DNA TGCGCCAGCAGCTACGGGGACAGGGGGCTACTCGGAAACACCATATATTTT. Translated: CASSYGDRGLLGNTIYF.

The chain uses TRBV7-2 and TRBJ2-7; TRBD1 matches at 7 bases. Germline values: CDR1 SGHTA, CDR2 FQGNSA. Trimming took 0 bases from V and 2 from J; bases not matched to a gene: 4. This CDR3 spans 15 amino acids. In DNA, the CDR3 is TGTGCCAGCAGCTTAGCGCAGGGGGAAACCTACGAGCAGTACTTC. This gives the protein CASSLAQGETYEQYF.

The chain employs TRBV7-3 and TRBJ2-2, with TRBD1 matching 7 bases. Losses at the gene ends were 2 bases for V and 6 bases for J; bases not matched to a gene: 0. Germline V gene data show CDR1 as SGHTA and CDR2 as FQGTGA. The CDR3 loop spans 13 amino acids. The CDR3 sequence: CASSLDRAGELFF. The CDR3 DNA follows: TGTGCCAGCAGCTTAGACAGGGCCGGGGAGCTGTTTTTT.

This clone has just one count. V and J are TRBV6-6 and TRBJ1-6; no reliable D call. CDR1 is MNHNY, CDR2 SVGAGI, per germline (reference sequence). The V end was cut by 3 bases, the J end by 3 bases, with 9 bases between. This CDR3 is 15 amino acids long. CDR3 amino acids: CASSYTEGYNSPLHF. The CDR3 DNA reads TGTGCCAGCAGTTATACGGAGGGCTATAATTCACCCCTCCACTTT.

This clone showed up just once. The chain combines TRBV28 with TRBJ2-1; 8 nucleotides line up with TRBD1. Losses at the gene ends were 4 bases for V and 6 bases for J; bases not matched to a gene: 11. The V gene's germline CDR1 is MDHEN and CDR2 SYDVKM. The CDR3 loop spans 16 amino acids. DNA of the CDR3: TGTGCCAGCAGTTCCCAGGGGGCGCGGTACCTCAATGAGCAGTTCTTC. The encoded protein is CASSSQGARYLNEQFF.

The chain joins TRBV5-5 to TRBJ2-1, with TRBD1 as a possible D gene (6 bases). CDR1 SGHKS and CDR2 YYEKEE come from the germline V gene (reference sequence). This CDR3 is built from 13 residues. Trimming shortened V by 4 bases and J by 4 bases, and 9 bases separated the two germline ends. For the CDR3, the DNA is TGTGCCAGCAGCCTGGGGGCGTACAATGAGCAGTTCTTC. Translation: CASSLGAYNEQFF.

The V and J genes are TRBV6-5 and TRBJ1-4; the D gene is possibly TRBD1 (5 bases). Germline-derived CDR1 and CDR2 are MNHEY and SVGAGI. The CDR3 is 14 residues long. Trimming took off 6 bases at V and 8 bases at J, with 16 bases between the two ends. CDR3 bases: TGTGCCAGCAGGCAAGACAGCAGGAAGGAAAAACTGTTTTTT. Protein: CASRQDSRKEKLFF.

The chain's CDR3 is CASSLRRVLGKLFF. CDR3 sequence (DNA): TGTGCCAGCAGTTTGCGCAGGGTATTAGGAAAACTGTTTTTT. This sequence joins TRBV6-5 and TRBJ1-4; perhaps TRBD1 as D (5 bases). CDR3 length equals 14 residues. CDR1 MNHEY and CDR2 SVGAGI come from the germline V gene. Between the trimmed V and J ends, which lost 4 bases and 10 bases, there was a span of 16 bases.

The chain recombines TRBV30 with TRBJ2-5; 7 bases agree with TRBD2. The CDR3 length is 13 residues. Trimming cost V 0 bases and J 5 bases; bases outside gene matches: 3. In germline, CDR1 is GTSNPN, CDR2 SVGIG (reference sequence). The CDR3 reads CAWSVPAGETQYF. The DNA for the CDR3 is TGTGCCTGGAGTGTACCAGCGGGGGAGACCCAGTACTTC.

The V call is TRBV19, the J call TRBJ1-1, with 10 bases that match TRBD1. CDR3 length: 16 residues. The V segment lost 5 bases and the J segment 5 bases; nucleotides outside the gene matches: 11. Looked up from germline, CDR1 is LNHDA and CDR2 is SQIVND (reference sequence). The CDR3 spells CASSRPGQGLKTEAFF. The CDR3 DNA is TGTGCCAGTAGTCGACCGGGACAGGGGCTTAAGACTGAAGCTTTCTTT.